The rows below give T cell receptor beta chains drawn from one sample of a study of radiation and T cells in renal cell carcinoma. Data came from immunoSEQ multiplex PCR; TCRdb stores just in-frame clones and leaves some out. The table has 100,000 to 150,000 clones, 82% seen once. Here the sequenced sample was blood, taken from a patient whose treatment included radiotherapy and nephrectomy. The receptor source for this set is a woman aged 55-70 years with renal cell carcinoma. The conserved cysteine and the conserved F or W are not part of the CDR3 here. D genes are given only for firm matches.

cdr3_aa d_call v_call
ASSLAQRVTGNTIY NA TRBV7-9
ASSEAYPGSRRAQH NA TRBV6-1
ASSPIPWTGATPDT TRBD1 TRBV27
ASSLGGQGAYEQY TRBD1 TRBV5-4
ASSPPGQNYGYT TRBD1 TRBV7-2
ASSFHTGGDEKLF TRBD1 TRBV19
ASSFGDGISGNTIY NA TRBV28
ASSESGGREGSGYT NA TRBV10-2
ASSLVGSYEQY NA TRBV11-1
ASSLPSRTSSGNEQF TRBD2 TRBV28
ASRRTGANQPQH TRBD1 TRBV6-5
ASSMEGLAGKNEQF TRBD2 TRBV5-4
ASSYSGTLSTEAF NA TRBV4-3
ASSSIAGGEYTQY TRBD2 TRBV5-5
ASSPGGGSNQPQH NA TRBV18
ASSQDGRVQY NA TRBV4-1